This T cell receptor (beta chain) was found in a study of immune evolution from preneoplasia to lung adenocarcinoma. This clone has a single count. Some clones are missing from TCRdb's copy, which holds only in-frame ones; the method was immunoSEQ multiplex PCR. The repertoire holds about 5,000 clones, with around 73% as singletons. The germline CDR1 and CDR2 sequences are SGHNT and YYREEE (reference sequence). The CDR3 covers 13 residues. V gave up 5 bases and J gave up 5 bases; unmatched junction bases: 2. The receptor's source is a person aged 50 or older with lung adenocarcinoma. The rearrangement joins TRBV5-4 to TRBJ2-1; TRBD2 agrees at 9 bases. Material for sequencing was FFPE normal lung tissue adjacent to the tumor. The CDR3 DNA is TGTGCCAGCAGGGCGGGAGGGGACAATGAGCAGTTCTTC. The encoded protein is CASRAGGDNEQFF.